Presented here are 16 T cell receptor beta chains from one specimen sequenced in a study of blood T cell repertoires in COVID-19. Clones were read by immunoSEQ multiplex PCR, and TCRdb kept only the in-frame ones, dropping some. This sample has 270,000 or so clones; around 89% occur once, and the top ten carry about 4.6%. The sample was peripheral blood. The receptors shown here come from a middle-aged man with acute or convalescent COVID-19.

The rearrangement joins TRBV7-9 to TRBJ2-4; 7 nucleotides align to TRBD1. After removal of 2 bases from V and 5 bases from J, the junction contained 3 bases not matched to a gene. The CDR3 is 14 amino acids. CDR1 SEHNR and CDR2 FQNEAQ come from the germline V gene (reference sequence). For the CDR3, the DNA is TGTGCCAGCAGCTTAACGACAGGGCAAAACATTCAGTACTTC. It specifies CASSLTTGQNIQYF.

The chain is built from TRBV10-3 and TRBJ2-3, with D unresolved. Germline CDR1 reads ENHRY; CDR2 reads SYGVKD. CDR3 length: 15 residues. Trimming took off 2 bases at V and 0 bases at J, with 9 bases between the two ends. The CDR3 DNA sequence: TGTGCCATCAGTGAGGCAGGAATAAGCACAGATACGCAGTATTTT. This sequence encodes CAISEAGISTDTQYF.

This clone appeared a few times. Written as DNA, the CDR3 is TGTGCCAGCAGCCCACCCGGGGTAACGGCTGAAGCTTTCTTT. This gives the protein CASSPPGVTAEAFF. The J gene is TRBJ1-1, the V gene TRBV13; no firm D call. Trimming took off 5 bases at V and 6 bases at J, with 16 bases between the two ends. Germline V gene sequence: CDR1 PRHDT, CDR2 FYEKMQ (reference sequence). CDR3 length: 14 amino acids.

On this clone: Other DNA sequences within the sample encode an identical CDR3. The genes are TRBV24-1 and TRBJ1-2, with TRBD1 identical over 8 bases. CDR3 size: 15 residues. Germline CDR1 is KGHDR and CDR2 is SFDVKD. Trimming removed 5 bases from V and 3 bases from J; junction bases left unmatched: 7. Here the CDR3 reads CATSGPGQGDYGYTF. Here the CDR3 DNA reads TGTGCCACCAGTGGCCCAGGACAGGGAGACTATGGCTACACCTTC.

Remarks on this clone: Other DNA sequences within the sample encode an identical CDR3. The CDR3 DNA follows: TGTGCCAGTTCCCGACAGGGCTCCTACGAGCAGTACTTC. Its translation: CASSRQGSYEQYF. The J gene is TRBJ2-7, the V gene TRBV19; TRBD1 matches 7 bases. In germline, CDR1 is LNHDA, CDR2 SQIVND (reference sequence). CDR3 length: 13 residues. V was pared by 8 bases and J by 0 bases, with 4 bases of the junction left unmatched.

This CDR3 is CASSLGASGTDTQYF. Here the CDR3 DNA reads TGCGCCAGCAGCTTGGGCGCTAGCGGGACAGATACGCAGTATTTT. The chain combines TRBV5-1 with TRBJ2-3, with 8 bases matching TRBD2. The ends lost 0 bases at V and 3 bases at J; junction bases unmatched: 3. Germline V gene sequence: CDR1 SGHRS, CDR2 YFSETQ. The CDR3 extends over 15 amino acids.

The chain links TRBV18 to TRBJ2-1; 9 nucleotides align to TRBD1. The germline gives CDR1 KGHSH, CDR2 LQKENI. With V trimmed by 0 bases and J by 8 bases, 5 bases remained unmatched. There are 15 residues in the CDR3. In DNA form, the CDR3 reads TGTGCCAGCTCACCACCGGACAGGGGCGGGGATGAGCAGTTCTTC. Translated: CASSPPDRGGDEQFF.

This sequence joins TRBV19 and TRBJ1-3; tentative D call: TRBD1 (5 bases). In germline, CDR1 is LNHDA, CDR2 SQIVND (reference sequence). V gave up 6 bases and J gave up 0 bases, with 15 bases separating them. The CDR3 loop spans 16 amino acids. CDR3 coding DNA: TGTGCCAGTAGAAAAGGGGCAGGGCACTCTGGAAACACCATATATTTT. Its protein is CASRKGAGHSGNTIYF.

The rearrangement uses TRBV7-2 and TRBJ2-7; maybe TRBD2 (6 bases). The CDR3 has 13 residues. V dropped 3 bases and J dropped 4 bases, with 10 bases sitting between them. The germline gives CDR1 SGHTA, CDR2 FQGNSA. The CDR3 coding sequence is TGTGCCAGCAGCTTTGGGACTCATTACGAGCAGTACTTC. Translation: CASSFGTHYEQYF.

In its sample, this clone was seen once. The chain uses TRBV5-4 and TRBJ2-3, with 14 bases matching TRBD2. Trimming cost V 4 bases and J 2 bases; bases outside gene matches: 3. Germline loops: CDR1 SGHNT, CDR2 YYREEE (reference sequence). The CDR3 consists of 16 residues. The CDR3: CASSRGLAGATDTQYF. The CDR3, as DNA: TGTGCCAGCAGCCGGGGACTAGCGGGGGCCACAGATACGCAGTATTTT.

CDR3 region: CASSARANSPLHF. The CDR3 DNA reads as TGTGCCAGCAGCGCGCGGGCTAATTCACCCCTCCACTTT. This sequence joins TRBV7-2 and TRBJ1-6, with D uncertain. V gave up 5 bases and J gave up 6 bases, with 8 bases separating them. Germline V gene data show CDR1 as SGHTA and CDR2 as FQGNSA. The CDR3 runs 13 residues.

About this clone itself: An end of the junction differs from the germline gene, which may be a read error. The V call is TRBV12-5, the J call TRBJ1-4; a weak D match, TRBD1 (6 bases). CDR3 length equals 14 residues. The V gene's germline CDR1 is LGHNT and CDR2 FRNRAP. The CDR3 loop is CASGLDSLNEKLFF. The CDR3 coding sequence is TGTGCTAGTGGCTTGGACAGCCTTAATGAAAAACTGTTTTTT.

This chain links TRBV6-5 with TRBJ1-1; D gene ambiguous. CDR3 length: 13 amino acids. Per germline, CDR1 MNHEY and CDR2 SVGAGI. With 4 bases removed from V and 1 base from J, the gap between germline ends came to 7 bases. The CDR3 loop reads CASSWRGNTEAFF. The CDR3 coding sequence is TGTGCCAGCAGTTGGCGGGGGAACACTGAAGCTTTCTTT.

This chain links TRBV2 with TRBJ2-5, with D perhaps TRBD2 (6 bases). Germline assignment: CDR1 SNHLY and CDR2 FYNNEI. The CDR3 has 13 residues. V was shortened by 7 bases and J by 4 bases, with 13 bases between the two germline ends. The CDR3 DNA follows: TGTGCCAGCAATGGAGGGGCGCGAGAGACCCAGTACTTC. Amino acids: CASNGGARETQYF.

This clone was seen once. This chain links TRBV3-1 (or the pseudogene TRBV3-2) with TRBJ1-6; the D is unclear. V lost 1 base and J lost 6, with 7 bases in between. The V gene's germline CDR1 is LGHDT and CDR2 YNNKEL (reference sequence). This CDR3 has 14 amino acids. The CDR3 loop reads CASSQAQVNSPLHF. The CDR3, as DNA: TGTGCCAGCAGCCAAGCTCAGGTTAATTCACCCCTCCACTTT.

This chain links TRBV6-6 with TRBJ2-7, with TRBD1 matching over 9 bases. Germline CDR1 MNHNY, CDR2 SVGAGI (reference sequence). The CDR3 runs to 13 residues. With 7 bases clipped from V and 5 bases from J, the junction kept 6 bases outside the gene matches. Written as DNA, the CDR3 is TGTGCCAGCACCTGGACAGGGGTCCACGAGCAGTACTTC. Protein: CASTWTGVHEQYF.